This T cell receptor (beta chain) originates from a study of T cell clonotyping in hematopoietic cell transplantation. Broader study findings: Higher Inverse Simpson Index values in graft donor and pretransplant recipient predicted broader posttransplant TCR diversity.

Sequenced by immunoSEQ multiplex PCR; TCRdb stores in-frame clones only, minus some. The sample includes nearly 70,000 clones, around 94% of them seen just once. Germline CDR1 is SNHLY and CDR2 is FYNNEI. The CDR3 spans 15 residues. V shed 6 bases, J shed 1 base, and the junction held 6 bases outside the gene matches. On this clone itself: Its specificity is unknown.

The clonotype originates from a man aged 45 to 65 in good health. Some clones in this sample may be carry-over from other donors' samples. Material: peripheral blood mononuclear cells. The chain carries TRBV2 and TRBJ1-5, with 7 bases lining up with TRBD1. CDR3 nucleotide sequence: TGTGCCAGCAGACCCGCAGGGGGAAGCAATCAGCCCCAGCATTTT. Protein product: CASRPAGGSNQPQHF.